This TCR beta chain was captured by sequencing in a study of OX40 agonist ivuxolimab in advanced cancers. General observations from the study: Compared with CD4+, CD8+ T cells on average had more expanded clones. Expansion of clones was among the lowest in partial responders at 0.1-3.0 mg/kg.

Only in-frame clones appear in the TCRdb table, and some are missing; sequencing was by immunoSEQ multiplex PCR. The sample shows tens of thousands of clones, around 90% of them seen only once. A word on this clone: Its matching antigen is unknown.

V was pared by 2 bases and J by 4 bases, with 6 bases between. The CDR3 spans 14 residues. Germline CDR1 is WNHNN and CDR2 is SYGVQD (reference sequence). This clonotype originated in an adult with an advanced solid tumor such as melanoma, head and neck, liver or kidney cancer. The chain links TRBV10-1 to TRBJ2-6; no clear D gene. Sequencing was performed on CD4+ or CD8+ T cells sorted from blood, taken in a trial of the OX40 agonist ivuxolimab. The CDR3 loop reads CASSETKGANVLTF. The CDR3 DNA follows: TGCGCCAGCAGTGAGACAAAGGGGGCCAACGTCCTGACTTTC.